A single T cell receptor beta chain is shown here with its context. This specimen belongs to a study of blood T cell repertoires in COVID-19. Produced via immunoSEQ multiplex PCR; TCRdb's table is partial and in-frame only. The table has a few hundred thousand clones, 85% seen once. The germline CDR1 and CDR2 sequences are MNHEY and SVGAGI. With V trimmed by 7 bases and J by 0 bases, 5 bases remained unmatched. The CDR3 extends over 15 amino acids. This chain joins TRBV6-5 and TRBJ2-1; 8 bases map to TRBD2. This clonotype was obtained from a woman aged 18-29 years with acute or convalescent COVID-19. The sample comprised peripheral blood. Here the CDR3 reads CASTDGGDSYNEQFF. In DNA, the CDR3 is TGTGCCAGCACCGACGGGGGGGACTCCTACAATGAGCAGTTCTTC.